These 24 T cell receptor beta chains originate from one sample sequenced in a study of blood T cell repertoires in COVID-19. The repertoire was sequenced with immunoSEQ multiplex PCR; TCRdb's copy has only in-frame clones and lacks some. Among some 110,000 clones listed, around 90% were seen once. Sequencing used peripheral blood. The receptors shown here come from a human donor in a cohort sampled during active COVID-19.

The rearrangement joins TRBV20-1 to TRBJ2-4; TRBD1 agrees at 9 bases. J lost 12 bases, V lost 3 bases, and 3 bases had no gene match. The CDR3 has 11 amino acids. Germline V gene lookup returns CDR1 DFQATT and CDR2 SNEGSKA (reference sequence). The CDR3 nucleotides are TGCAGTGCTAGCCGGGACAGGGATCAGTACTTC. The encoded protein is CSASRDRDQYF.

Written as DNA, the CDR3 is TGTGCCAGCAGCCAAGCGGGGACAGCCTTCACCGGGGAGCTGTTTTTT. Amino acid sequence: CASSQAGTAFTGELFF. The chain has TRBV3-1 (or the pseudogene TRBV3-2) and TRBJ2-2; 7 bases map to TRBD1. V lost 1 base, J lost 4 bases, and 6 bases stayed unmatched. CDR1 and CDR2 (germline): LGHDT, YNNKEL (reference sequence). The CDR3 is 16 residues long.

J is TRBJ1-3 and V is TRBV5-1; a possible D gene is TRBD1 (6 bases). Germline-derived CDR1 and CDR2 are SGHRS and YFSETQ. CDR3 size: 16 residues. Trimming took 7 bases from V and 0 from J, leaving 17 bases between them. For the CDR3, the DNA is TGCGCCAGCGCTCTGGGGACAATCCGCTCTGGAAACACCATATATTTT. This encodes CASALGTIRSGNTIYF.

CDR3 in amino acids: CATGRASGPSDTQYF. In nucleotides, the CDR3 is TGTGCCACGGGACGGGCCAGCGGGCCCTCAGATACGCAGTATTTT. This chain connects TRBV7-9 to TRBJ2-3, with D tentatively TRBD2 (6 bases). The CDR3 has 15 residues. Germline V gene data show CDR1 as SEHNR and CDR2 as FQNEAQ (reference sequence). V was shortened by 10 bases and J by 4 bases, with 21 bases between the two germline ends.

The chain joins TRBV9 to TRBJ1-2; D ambiguous. The germline gives CDR1 SGDLS, CDR2 YYNGEE. Deletions cut 3 bases from V and 4 bases from J, with 7 bases between. This CDR3 is built from 12 residues. The CDR3 protein is CASSGDFYGYTF. As DNA, the CDR3 is TGTGCCAGCAGCGGAGACTTCTATGGCTACACCTTC.

The genes are TRBV7-8 and TRBJ2-3; 8 bases line up with TRBD2. Germline values: CDR1 SGHVS, CDR2 FQNEAQ. The V segment lost 2 bases and the J segment 7 bases; nucleotides outside the gene matches: 11. The CDR3 length is 16 residues. The CDR3 here is CASSLLAGNGENTQYF. CDR3 DNA: TGTGCCAGCAGCTTATTAGCGGGAAATGGGGAAAATACGCAGTATTTT.

V and J are TRBV10-3 and TRBJ2-7, with TRBD1 identical over 7 bases. V lost 9 bases, J lost 4 bases, and 9 bases stayed unmatched. The CDR3 is 13 residues long. The germline V gene encodes CDR1 ENHRY and CDR2 SYGVKD. CDR3 coding DNA: TGTGCCATTGCCGGGACAGAACAGTACGAGCAGTACTTC. Protein: CAIAGTEQYEQYF.

This clone occurred once. V is TRBV28 and J is TRBJ1-1; D possibly corresponds to TRBD1 (6 bases). This CDR3 spans 17 amino acids. Germline CDR1 MDHEN, CDR2 SYDVKM. Trimming took off 4 bases at V and 0 bases at J, with 18 bases between the two ends. CDR3 amino acids: CASSSLGQLLMNTEAFF. As DNA, the CDR3 is TGTGCCAGCAGTTCCCTCGGACAGCTACTCATGAACACTGAAGCTTTCTTT.

The chain has TRBV30 and TRBJ2-3; D perhaps matches TRBD2 (6 bases). Germline V gene data show CDR1 as GTSNPN and CDR2 as SVGIG (reference sequence). The ends were cut back, 0 bases at V and 5 bases at J, with 12 bases in the middle. This CDR3 comprises 14 residues. CDR3 amino acids: CAWSVRDSRDTQYF. CDR3 DNA: TGTGCCTGGAGTGTCCGGGACTCCCGAGATACGCAGTATTTT.

This chain links TRBV18 with TRBJ2-1, with a possible D match to TRBD2 (5 bases). The CDR3 consists of 15 residues. V was trimmed by 1 base and J by 3 bases, leaving 10 bases between them. The germline V gene encodes CDR1 KGHSH and CDR2 LQKENI. The CDR3 reads CASSPRGADYNEQFF. The CDR3 coding sequence is TGTGCCAGCTCACCACGGGGAGCAGACTACAATGAGCAGTTCTTC. The full variable domain, rest sourced from reference TRBV18 and TRBJ2-1, is NAGVMQNPRHLVRRRGQEARLRCSPMKGHSHVYWYRQLPEEGLKFMVYLQKENIIDESGMPKERFSAEFPKEGPSILRIQQVVRGDSAAYFCASSPRGADYNEQFFGPGTRLTVL.

This sequence joins TRBV19 and TRBJ2-1; 10 bases align to TRBD2. The CDR3 covers 18 residues. Germline assignment: CDR1 LNHDA and CDR2 SQIVND (reference sequence). The J segment lost 5 bases and the V segment lost 3 bases, leaving 13 bases of the junction unmatched. CDR3: CASSITALSGRVDNEQFF. CDR3 nucleotide sequence: TGTGCCAGTAGTATCACCGCGTTGAGCGGGAGGGTCGACAATGAGCAGTTCTTC. The whole variable domain, filled in from reference TRBV19 and TRBJ2-1, reads DGGITQSPKYLFRKEGQNVTLSCEQNLNHDAMYWYRQDPGQGLRLIYYSQIVNDFQKGDIAEGYSVSREKKESFPLTVTSAQKNPTAFYLCASSITALSGRVDNEQFFGPGTRLTVL.

This clone appeared a single time. The CDR3 is CASSILAGATNEQFF. The DNA for the CDR3 is TGTGCCAGTAGTATCCTAGCGGGAGCCACCAATGAGCAGTTCTTC. V gene TRBV19 combines with J gene TRBJ2-1, with 10 bases lining up with TRBD2. V lost 3 bases and J lost 6; bases outside the gene matches: 5. Germline values: CDR1 LNHDA, CDR2 SQIVND (reference sequence). The CDR3 is 15 residues long.

V and J are TRBV5-1 and TRBJ2-7, with D uncertain. Per germline, CDR1 SGHRS and CDR2 YFSETQ. V lost 2 bases and J lost 3, with 9 bases in between. The CDR3 runs to 13 residues. As DNA, the CDR3 is TGCGCCAGCAGCTTAGACATTTACTACGAGCAGTACTTC. Protein sequence: CASSLDIYYEQYF.

The J gene is TRBJ2-7, the V gene TRBV9, with a possible D match to TRBD2 (6 bases). Trimming left V 3 bases short and J 6 bases short, with 13 bases between. CDR3 length: 13 amino acids. Germline assignment: CDR1 SGDLS and CDR2 YYNGEE. The chain's CDR3 is CASSATPSVEQYF. Here the CDR3 DNA reads TGTGCCAGCAGCGCTACTCCTAGCGTCGAGCAGTACTTC.

The CDR3 is CASSPWDRSNQPQHF. Written as DNA, the CDR3 is TGTGCCAGCAGTCCTTGGGACAGGAGCAATCAGCCCCAGCATTTT. The V call is TRBV27, the J call TRBJ1-5; TRBD1 agrees at 8 bases. The CDR3 length is 15 residues. Germline values: CDR1 MNHEY, CDR2 SMNVEV (reference sequence). Trimming removed 5 bases from V and 1 base from J; junction bases left unmatched: 4.

The sample holds a few counts of this clone. The genes are TRBV7-3 and TRBJ1-2; TRBD1 agrees at 8 bases. V was pared by 5 bases and J by 8 bases, with 7 bases of the junction left unmatched. The CDR3 loop spans 13 amino acids. Germline lookup yields CDR1 SGHTA and CDR2 FQGTGA. The CDR3 loop reads CASSPDRERGYTF. CDR3 nucleotide sequence: TGTGCCAGCAGCCCGGACAGGGAAAGGGGCTACACCTTC.

The genes are TRBV15 and TRBJ1-6, with 10 positions matching TRBD1. J gave up 9 bases and V 1 base, and 3 bases lay outside the gene matches. From germline, CDR1 is LNHNV and CDR2 YYDKDF (reference sequence). The CDR3 spans 15 residues. CDR3 residues: CATSRGGQGTSPLHF. The CDR3, as DNA: TGTGCCACCAGCAGAGGGGGACAGGGGACTTCACCCCTCCACTTT.

This chain uses TRBV27 with TRBJ1-2; D possibly corresponds to TRBD1 (5 bases). Germline-derived CDR1 and CDR2 are MNHEY and SMNVEV (reference sequence). The CDR3 runs to 16 residues. Trimming removed 4 bases from V and 8 bases from J, with 23 bases in between. CDR3 DNA sequence: TGTGCCAGCAGTTCAGGGCTCCGATATGGCTTCTCAGGCTACACCTTC. It translates to CASSSGLRYGFSGYTF.

The V and J genes are TRBV27 and TRBJ1-5, with TRBD1 matching 8 bases. The CDR3 length is 14 residues. The V segment lost 8 bases and the J segment 6 bases; nucleotides outside the gene matches: 9. The germline V gene encodes CDR1 MNHEY and CDR2 SMNVEV (reference sequence). The CDR3 region has the DNA TGTGCCAGCGGCAACAGGGGGGTGTCTCAGCCCCAGCATTTT. This sequence encodes CASGNRGVSQPQHF.

The genes are TRBV7-8 and TRBJ2-1; TRBD2 is a possible D gene (5 bases). Between the trimmed V and J ends, which lost 3 bases and 1 base, there was a span of 10 bases. The CDR3 covers 15 residues. Germline V gene lookup returns CDR1 SGHVS and CDR2 FQNEAQ. The CDR3 loop is CASSFKRRSYNEQFF. In DNA, the CDR3 is TGTGCCAGCAGCTTTAAGCGGAGGTCCTACAATGAGCAGTTCTTC.

The rearrangement joins TRBV2 to TRBJ2-1; D unclear. CDR3 length: 15 residues. V was trimmed by 5 bases and J by 1 base, leaving 12 bases between them. CDR1 is SNHLY, CDR2 FYNNEI, per germline. The CDR3 is CASSRTIESYNEQFF. The DNA for the CDR3 is TGTGCCAGCAGTAGAACGATAGAATCCTACAATGAGCAGTTCTTC.

J is TRBJ1-4 and V is TRBV5-1; possible D gene TRBD1, 5 bases. CDR1 is SGHRS, CDR2 YFSETQ, per germline. The CDR3 has 11 amino acids. V was pared by 3 bases and J by 11 bases, with 8 bases between. The CDR3 is CASSSGLKLFF. In DNA, the CDR3 is TGCGCCAGCAGCTCAGGGTTGAAACTGTTTTTT.

The chain recombines TRBV11-2 with TRBJ2-7; 12 bases map to TRBD2. With 5 bases clipped from V and 5 bases from J, the junction kept 10 bases outside the gene matches. The CDR3 is 16 residues long. Germline CDR1 is SGHAT and CDR2 is FQNNGV. The CDR3 nucleotides read TGTGCCAGCAGCCCATTTCTTAGACTAGCGGGAGACGAGCAGTACTTC. It specifies CASSPFLRLAGDEQYF.

The J gene is TRBJ2-5, the V gene TRBV12-3 or TRBV12-4; weak D call: TRBD1 (6 bases). This CDR3 region has 13 residues. Trimming cost V 5 bases and J 4 bases, with 11 bases left between them. Written as DNA, the CDR3 is TGTGCCAGCAGTCCCGGGACACCAGAGACCCAGTACTTC. This codes for CASSPGTPETQYF.